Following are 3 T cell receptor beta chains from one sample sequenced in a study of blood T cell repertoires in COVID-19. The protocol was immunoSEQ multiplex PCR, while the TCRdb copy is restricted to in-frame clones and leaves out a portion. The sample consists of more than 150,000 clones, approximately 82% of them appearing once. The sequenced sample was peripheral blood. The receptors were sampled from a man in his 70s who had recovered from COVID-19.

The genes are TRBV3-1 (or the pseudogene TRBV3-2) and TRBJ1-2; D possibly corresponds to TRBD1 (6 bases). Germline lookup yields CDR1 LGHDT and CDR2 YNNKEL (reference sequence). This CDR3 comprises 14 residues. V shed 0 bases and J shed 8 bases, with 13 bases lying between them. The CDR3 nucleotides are TGTGCCAGCAGCCAAGATAACGTACAGGGAGGCTACACCTTC. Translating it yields CASSQDNVQGGYTF.

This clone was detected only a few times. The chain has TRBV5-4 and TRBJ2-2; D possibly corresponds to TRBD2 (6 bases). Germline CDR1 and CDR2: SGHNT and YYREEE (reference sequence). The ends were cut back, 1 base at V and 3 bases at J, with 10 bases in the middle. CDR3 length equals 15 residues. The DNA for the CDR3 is TGTGCCAGCAGCTTGCGGGAGCGCGACACCGGGGAGCTGTTTTTT. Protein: CASSLRERDTGELFF.

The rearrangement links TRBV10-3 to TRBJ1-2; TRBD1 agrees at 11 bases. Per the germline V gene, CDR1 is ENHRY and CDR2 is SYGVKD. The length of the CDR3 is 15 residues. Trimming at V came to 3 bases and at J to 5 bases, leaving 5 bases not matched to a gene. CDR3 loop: CAISDRDRGLYGYTF. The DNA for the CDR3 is TGTGCCATCAGTGACCGGGACAGGGGGTTGTATGGCTACACCTTC.